The present TCR beta chain was sequenced within a study of CD8 T cells in Susac syndrome. In the case of this clonotype: The antigen is unknown.

The germline V and J ends were trimmed by 5 bases and 6 bases, with 7 bases remaining between them. CDR3 size: 10 residues. From germline, CDR1 is DFQATT and CDR2 SNEGSKA (reference sequence). Findings and limits, study-wide: Expansion of clones was not seen in the CD4+ T cell repertoires of Susac syndrome.

The RNA, roughly 0.5 to 1 ug, was put through reverse transcription using random hexamers. TCRdb re-derived calls from the immunoSEQ multiplex PCR reads in MiXCR, one entry per CDR3 protein. The sample has 200,000 to 300,000 distinct CDR3 sequences, less than 96% seen once; the top ten hold 0.1%. This receptor was taken from a human donor with Susac syndrome. The specimen was CD4+ T cells from PBMCs. The V gene is TRBV20-1, the J gene TRBJ1-2, with a possible D match to TRBD1 (5 bases). The CDR3 DNA sequence: TGCAGTGCTCCAGGGAATGGCTACACCTTC. Translated: CSAPGNGYTF.